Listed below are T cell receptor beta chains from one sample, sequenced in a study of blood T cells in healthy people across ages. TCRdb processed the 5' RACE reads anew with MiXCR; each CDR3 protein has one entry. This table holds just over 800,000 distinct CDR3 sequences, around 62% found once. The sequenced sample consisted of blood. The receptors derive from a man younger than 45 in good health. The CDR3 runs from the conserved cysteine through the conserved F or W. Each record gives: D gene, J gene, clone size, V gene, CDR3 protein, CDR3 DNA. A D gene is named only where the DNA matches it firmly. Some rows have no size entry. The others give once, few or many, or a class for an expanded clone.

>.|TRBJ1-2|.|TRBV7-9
CASRWELSGYTF
TGTGCCAGCAGGTGGGAGCTTAGTGGCTACACCTTC
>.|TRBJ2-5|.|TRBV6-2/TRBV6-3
CASSYIQGSETQYF
TGCGCCAGCAGTTACATACAGGGATCGGAGACCCAGTACTTC
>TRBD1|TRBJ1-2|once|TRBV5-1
CASSPVPGQGNYGYTF
TGCGCCAGCAGCCCCGTCCCGGGACAGGGTAACTATGGCTACACCTTC
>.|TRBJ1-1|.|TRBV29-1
CSVEAQGVTEAFF
TGCAGCGTTGAGGCACAGGGTGTCACTGAAGCTTTCTTT
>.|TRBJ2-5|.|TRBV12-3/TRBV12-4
CASSFRRGGPEETQYF
TGTGCCAGCAGTTTCAGGCGGGGAGGTCCGGAAGAGACCCAGTACTTC
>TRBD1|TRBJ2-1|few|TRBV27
CASSLRGPQNNEQFF
TGTGCCAGCAGTTTGAGGGGGCCCCAAAACAATGAGCAGTTCTTC
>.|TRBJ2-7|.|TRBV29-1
CSVEDSEQYF
TGCAGCGTTGAGGACAGCGAGCAGTACTTC
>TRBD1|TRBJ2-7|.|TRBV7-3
CASSSDRGTYEQYF
TGTGCCAGCAGCTCGGACAGGGGGACCTACGAGCAGTACTTC
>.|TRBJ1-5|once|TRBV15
CATSGRGMSNQPQHF
TGTGCCACCAGCGGGAGGGGGATGAGCAATCAGCCCCAGCATTTT
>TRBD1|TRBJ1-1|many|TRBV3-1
CASSWDRESTEAFF
TGTGCCAGCAGCTGGGACAGGGAAAGCACTGAAGCTTTCTTT
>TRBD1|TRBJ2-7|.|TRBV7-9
CASSRGQVLDEQYF
TGTGCCAGCAGCCGGGGACAGGTCCTCGACGAGCAGTACTTC
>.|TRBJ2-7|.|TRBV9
CASSPRGGNHYEQYF
TGTGCCAGCAGCCCCAGGGGGGGGAACCACTACGAGCAGTACTTC
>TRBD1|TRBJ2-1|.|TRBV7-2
CASRPGQGRHNEQFF
TGTGCCAGCAGACCGGGACAGGGGCGACACAATGAGCAGTTCTTC
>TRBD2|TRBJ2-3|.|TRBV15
CATSRELTSGGPLDTQYF
TGTGCCACCAGCAGAGAACTAACTAGCGGGGGCCCCCTGGATACGCAGTATTTT
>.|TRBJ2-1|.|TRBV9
CASSVEVTPAYNEQFF
TGTGCCAGCAGCGTAGAGGTGACGCCGGCCTACAATGAGCAGTTCTTC
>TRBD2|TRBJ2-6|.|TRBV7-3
CASSPIWAGATSGANVLTF
TGTGCCAGCAGCCCTATCTGGGCGGGAGCCACCTCTGGGGCCAACGTCCTGACTTTC
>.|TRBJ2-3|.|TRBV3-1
CASSQRPDTQYF
TGTGCCAGCAGCCAAAGGCCAGATACGCAGTATTTT
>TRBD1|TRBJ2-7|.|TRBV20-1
CSARDLPGQPYEQYF
TGCAGTGCTAGAGACCTCCCGGGACAGCCCTACGAGCAGTACTTC
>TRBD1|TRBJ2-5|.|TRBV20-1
CSARVGGRGLWETQYF
TGCAGTGCTAGAGTGGGCGGCAGGGGGCTATGGGAGACCCAGTACTTC
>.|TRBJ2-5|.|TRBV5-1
CASGGDNYQETQYF
TGCGCCAGCGGGGGAGACAATTACCAAGAGACCCAGTACTTC
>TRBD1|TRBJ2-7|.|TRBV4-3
CVSSQAGQGYEQYF
TGCGTCAGCAGCCAAGCGGGACAGGGGTACGAGCAGTACTTC
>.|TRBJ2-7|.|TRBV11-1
CASSSPPAYEQYF
TGTGCCAGCAGCTCCCCTCCGGCCTACGAGCAGTACTTC
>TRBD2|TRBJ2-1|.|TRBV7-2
CASSFSGGGVNEQFF
TGTGCCAGCAGTTTTAGCGGGGGTGGGGTAAATGAGCAGTTCTTC
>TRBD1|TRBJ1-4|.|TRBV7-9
CASSPGQGTTNEKLFF
TGTGCCAGCAGCCCCGGACAGGGCACAACTAATGAAAAACTGTTTTTT
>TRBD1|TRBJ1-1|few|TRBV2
CASSARQGNTEAFF
TGTGCCAGCAGTGCCCGACAGGGGAACACTGAAGCTTTCTTT
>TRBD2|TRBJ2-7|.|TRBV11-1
CASSLDLGLAGSYEQYF
TGTGCCAGCAGCTTAGACCTGGGGCTAGCGGGGTCCTACGAGCAGTACTTC
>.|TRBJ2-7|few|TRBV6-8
CASSPYHEQYF
TGTGCCAGCAGCCCCTATCACGAGCAGTACTTC
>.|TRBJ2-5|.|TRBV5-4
CASSYRQAGKTQYF
TGTGCCAGCAGCTATCGACAGGCGGGGAAGACCCAGTACTTC